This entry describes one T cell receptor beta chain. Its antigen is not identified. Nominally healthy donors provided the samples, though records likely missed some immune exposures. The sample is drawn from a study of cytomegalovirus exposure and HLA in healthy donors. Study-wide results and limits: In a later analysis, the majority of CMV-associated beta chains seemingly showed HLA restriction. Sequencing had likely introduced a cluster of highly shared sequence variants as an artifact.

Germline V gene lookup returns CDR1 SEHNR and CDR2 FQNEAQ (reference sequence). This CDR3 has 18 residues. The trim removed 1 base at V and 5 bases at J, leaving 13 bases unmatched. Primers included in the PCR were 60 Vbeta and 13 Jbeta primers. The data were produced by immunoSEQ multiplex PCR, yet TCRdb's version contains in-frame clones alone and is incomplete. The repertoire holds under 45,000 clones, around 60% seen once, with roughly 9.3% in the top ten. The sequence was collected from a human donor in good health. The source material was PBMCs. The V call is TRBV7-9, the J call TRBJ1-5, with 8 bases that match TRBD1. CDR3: CASSLGSLGRGQHQPQHF. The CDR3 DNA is TGTGCCAGCAGCTTAGGCTCCTTGGGCAGGGGGCAGCATCAGCCCCAGCATTTT.